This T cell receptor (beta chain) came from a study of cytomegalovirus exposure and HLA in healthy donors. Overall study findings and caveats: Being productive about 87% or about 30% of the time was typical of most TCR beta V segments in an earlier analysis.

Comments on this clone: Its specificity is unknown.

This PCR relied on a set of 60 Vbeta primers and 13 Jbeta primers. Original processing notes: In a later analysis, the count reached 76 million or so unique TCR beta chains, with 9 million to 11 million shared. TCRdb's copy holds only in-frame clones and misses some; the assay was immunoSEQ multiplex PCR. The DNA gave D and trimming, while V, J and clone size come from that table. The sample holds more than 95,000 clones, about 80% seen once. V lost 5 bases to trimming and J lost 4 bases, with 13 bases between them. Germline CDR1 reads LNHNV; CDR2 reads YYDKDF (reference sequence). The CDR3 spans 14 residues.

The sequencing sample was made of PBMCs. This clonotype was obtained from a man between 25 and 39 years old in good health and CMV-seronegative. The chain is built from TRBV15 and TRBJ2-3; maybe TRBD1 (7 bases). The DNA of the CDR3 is TGTGCCACCAGCCGCGGGACAGCGGCAGATACGCAGTATTTT. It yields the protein CATSRGTAADTQYF.